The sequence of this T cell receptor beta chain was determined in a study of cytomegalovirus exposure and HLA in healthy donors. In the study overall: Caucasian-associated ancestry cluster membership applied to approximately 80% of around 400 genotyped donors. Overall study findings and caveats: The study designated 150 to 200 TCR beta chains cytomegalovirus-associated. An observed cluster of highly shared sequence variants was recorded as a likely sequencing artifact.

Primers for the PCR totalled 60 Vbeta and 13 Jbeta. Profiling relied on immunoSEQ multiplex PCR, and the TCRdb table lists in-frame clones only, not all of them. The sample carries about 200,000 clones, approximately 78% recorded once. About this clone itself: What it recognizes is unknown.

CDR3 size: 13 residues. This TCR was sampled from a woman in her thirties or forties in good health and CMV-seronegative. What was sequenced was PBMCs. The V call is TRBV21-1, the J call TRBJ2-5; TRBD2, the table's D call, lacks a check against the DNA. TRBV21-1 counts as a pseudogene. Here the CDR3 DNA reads TGTGCCAGCAGCCACCGGGGGATAGAGACCCAGTACTTC. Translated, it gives CASSHRGIETQYF.